Included here is one T cell receptor beta chain sequence, with context. This receptor's antigen is unknown. No much larger clone is present one base from it, and per-base qualities are unavailable. The data were obtained in a study of shared clonotypes between healthy human individuals (dated by TCRdb to about 2020). A note on the overall study: A couple of women and a few men aged 18 to 49 years were included in the cohort. To estimate repertoire size and how much clonotype sharing occurs between individuals, the study deeply sequenced the blood TCR repertoires of roughly 5 healthy adults. To increase sequencing depth and limit assay-specific biases, different laboratories used diverse techniques to prepare libraries and sequence TCR repertoires. Per donor, leukapheresis produced somewhere between about 0.94 and 9 billion PBMCs. Results and caveats for the whole study, not just this receptor: Pairwise subsampling led to the expectation that sequencing depth would affect the degree of clonotype sharing among donors. The genetic and exposure-history diversity represented was limited by the small number of donors. Only blood was sampled, and tissue TCR repertoires likely differ from those in blood.

Healthy HIV-negative adults with no recently reported acute infections or vaccinations were included as donors. All donors were Caucasian adults living in Nashville, Tennessee, USA. For unsorted samples, tens of millions of PBMCs were counted, and genomic DNA was extracted using the QIAamp DNA Blood Mini kit. After blood collection by leukapheresis, PBMCs were isolated using Ficoll-Histopaque density gradient centrifugation and then cryopreserved in the vapor phase of liquid nitrogen. TCR CDR3 regions were amplified from genomic DNA by multiplex PCR using the deep immunoSEQ assay. For each cell subset, the extracted genomic DNA was distributed evenly across all wells of several immunoSEQ 96-well plates, and each plate served as one replicate. For unsorted PBMC, each replicate PCR was loaded with approximately 330 ng genomic DNA, equivalent to roughly 31,000 T cell genomes. Genomic DNA from unsorted PBMC was sequenced over ten immunoSEQ deep assay plates. Purified libraries were measured with a Qubit 3.0 fluorometer, size-checked on a Bioanalyzer 2100, and measured again with the KAPA Library Quantification kit. Each immunoSEQ 96-well plate was sequenced on its own single-read 150-cycle Illumina NextSeq 550 flow cell. The published analysis was carried out like this. Because the immunoSEQ output included only junctional sequences and no quality scores, the filtering could not be the same as the filtering used for full-length reads. Sequences were annotated with PyIR, a Python wrapper for IgBLAST v1.9, and V/J genes and CDR3 were assigned using IMGT germline references. Reads were filtered out if the reads had weak V/J assignments (E-value above 1e-6), no CDR3, stop codons, out-of-frame junctions, or ambiguous translated residues. V3J clonotypes were defined by identical inferred V gene, J gene, and CDR3 amino acid sequence. Percentage overlap between repertoires was calculated by dividing the number of shared unique clonotypes by the size of the smaller repertoire. RTK rarefaction, the Chao1 estimator, and Recon v2.1 estimates of unobserved clonotypes were used to assess repertoire richness. TCRdb carries this immuneACCESS record with in-frame sequences only. Its versions omit some clonotypes, under half of them owing to an unresolved V gene in the studies checked, with the rest unexplained. Clone size and the V and J calls come from that table; the DNA yielded D and trimming. The sample has hundreds of thousands of clones on record, around three quarters of them singletons. The top ten clonotypes cover 12% of the sample.

The CDR3 numbers 16 residues from cysteine through phenylalanine. The entry retains the CDR3 DNA only, 48 bases that are in frame from base 1. Cut back by 3 bases and 2 bases, the V and J ends lie 15 bases apart. CDR1 and CDR2 are drawn from the germline V gene: MGHDK, SYGVNS. The TCR originated in a middle-aged woman in good health. Some clones in this sample may be carry-over from other donors' samples. Sequenced input: PBMCs. Recombination connected TRBV25-1 to TRBJ2-3, with the D gene too uncertain to name. The CDR3 reads CASSEANRAPTDTQYF. The DNA is as follows: TGTGCCAGCAGTGAGGCCAATCGAGCCCCCACAGATACGCAGTATTTT.